The 2 T cell receptor beta chains reported below all come from one sample, sequenced in a study of blood T cell repertoires in COVID-19. Profiled with immunoSEQ multiplex PCR; TCRdb holds only in-frame clones, not every one. Among approximately 230,000 clones, approximately 88% were seen once, and the ten largest hold roughly 6.3%. Material for sequencing was peripheral blood. The receptors were sampled from a woman in her 30s with COVID-19, enrolled during active disease.

The chain employs TRBV24-1 and TRBJ1-5, with 7 bases matching TRBD1. CDR1 and CDR2 from the germline V gene are KGHDR and SFDVKD. The CDR3 is 17 residues long. After removal of 4 bases from V and 2 bases from J, the junction contained 10 bases not matched to a gene. CDR3 protein: CATSDRTGDFGNQPQHF. Written as DNA, the CDR3 is TGTGCCACCAGTGACCGTACAGGGGATTTTGGCAATCAGCCCCAGCATTTT.

The V and J genes are TRBV5-6 and TRBJ2-7, with a possible D match to TRBD1 (5 bases). Germline CDR1 reads SGHDT; CDR2 reads YYEEEE. CDR3 length: 15 amino acids. V dropped 0 bases and J dropped 0 bases, with 10 bases sitting between them. Written as DNA, the CDR3 is TGTGCCAGCAGCTTGGGGGTTAGGGGCTCCTACGAGCAGTACGTC. Its protein is CASSLGVRGSYEQYV.